The clone carrying this T cell receptor (beta chain) appeared a single time. Its antigen is as yet unknown. Researchers ran the PCR with 60 Vbeta and 13 Jbeta primers. Some clones are missing from TCRdb's copy, which holds only in-frame ones; the method was immunoSEQ multiplex PCR. The table includes about 280,000 clones, roughly 90% detected once. There are 13 residues in the CDR3. V was cut by 8 bases and J by 7 bases, with 18 bases left in between. Germline-derived CDR1 and CDR2 are MNHNY and SVGAGI (reference sequence). This sample was taken from a study of cytomegalovirus exposure and HLA in healthy donors. Findings of the study overall: In an earlier analysis, productive rearrangement rates for most beta V segments clustered near 87% or 30%. V- and J-gene trimming in TCR beta was tied to a missense DCLRE1C variant by an analysis performed later. Researchers catalogued about 150 TCR beta chains as cytomegalovirus-associated.

This clonotype was sampled from a woman under 30 in good health and CMV-seronegative. Source material: PBMCs. This chain links TRBV6-6 with TRBJ2-7; tentatively, D is TRBD1 (6 bases). CDR3 sequence reads: CASRAQGTREQYF. Here the CDR3 DNA reads TGTGCCAGCCGGGCTCAGGGGACCCGGGAGCAGTACTTC.